These 18 T cell receptor beta chains originate from one sample sequenced in a study of tumor-infiltrating lymphocytes in localized non-small cell lung cancer. Using immunoSEQ multiplex PCR, the repertoire was profiled, and TCRdb retains in-frame clones only, with some absent. The sample lists around 25,000 clones, roughly two thirds occurring once. The sample comprised lung tumor tissue. Source of these receptors: a human donor with non-small cell lung cancer.

The chain uses TRBV28 and TRBJ1-5; 7 nucleotides match TRBD1. CDR1 is MDHEN and CDR2 is SYDVKM in the germline V gene. This CDR3 is built from 14 residues. J lost 8 bases, V lost 3 bases, and 7 bases had no gene match. In nucleotides, the CDR3 is TGTGCCAGCAGTTTCCCGGGACAGACTGAGCCCCAGCATTTT. Protein: CASSFPGQTEPQHF.

The V gene is TRBV7-3, the J gene TRBJ2-3, with unresolved D. V lost 3 bases, J lost 3 bases, and 1 base lay in between. Germline lookup yields CDR1 SGHTA and CDR2 FQGTGA. The CDR3 spans 11 residues. CDR3 sequence: CASSLTDTQYF. The DNA for the CDR3 is TGTGCCAGCAGCTTGACAGATACGCAGTATTTT.

V and J are TRBV5-1 and TRBJ2-3; 8 nucleotides agree with TRBD2. The ends lost 4 bases at V and 4 bases at J; junction bases unmatched: 5. The CDR3 has 14 residues. The germline V gene encodes CDR1 SGHRS and CDR2 YFSETQ. The CDR3 region has the DNA TGCGCCAGCAGCAACGGGAGGGCCCCAGATACGCAGTATTTT. Protein product: CASSNGRAPDTQYF.

The chain has TRBV15 and TRBJ2-1; D might be TRBD2 (6 bases). Germline loops: CDR1 LNHNV, CDR2 YYDKDF (reference sequence). The V end lost 1 base, the J end lost 3 bases, and 7 bases lay between the germline ends. The CDR3 contains 14 residues. The CDR3 sequence is CATSRGLDYNEQFF. In DNA, the CDR3 is TGTGCCACCAGCAGAGGACTAGACTACAATGAGCAGTTCTTC.

This clone was seen just once. The V and J genes are TRBV10-3 and TRBJ2-1, with TRBD2 as a possible D gene (5 bases). Germline-derived CDR1 and CDR2 are ENHRY and SYGVKD. The CDR3 covers 14 residues. Trimming took 2 bases from V and 13 from J, leaving 18 bases between them. CDR3 amino acids: CAISEPPAAAQQFF. The CDR3 DNA sequence: TGTGCCATCAGTGAGCCGCCGGCAGCGGCACAACAGTTCTTC.

The chain links TRBV6-1 to TRBJ1-2; D is possibly TRBD1 (6 bases). The CDR3 runs 17 residues. Per germline, CDR1 MNHNS and CDR2 SASEGT. Trimming shortened V by 1 base and J by 6 bases, and 21 bases separated the two germline ends. CDR3 nucleotides: TGTGCCAGCAGTGAAGATCGGTCTATGGGGGCGGTGGATGGCTACACCTTC. Translating gives CASSEDRSMGAVDGYTF.

This clone was observed a handful of times. The chain uses TRBV12-5 and TRBJ1-1, with TRBD1 matching over 7 bases. The trim removed 3 bases at V and 7 bases at J, leaving 2 bases unmatched. The CDR3 is made up of 12 amino acids. Looked up from germline, CDR1 is LGHNT and CDR2 is FRNRAP. For the CDR3, the DNA is TGTGCTAGTGGTTTTCCAGGGGGTGAAGCTTTCTTT. Translating it yields CASGFPGGEAFF.

The chain is built from TRBV13 and TRBJ2-1, with D possibly being TRBD1 (6 bases). The length of the CDR3 is 12 residues. The V gene's germline CDR1 is PRHDT and CDR2 FYEKMQ (reference sequence). With 2 bases removed from V and 10 bases from J, the gap between germline ends came to 9 bases. The CDR3 DNA is TGTGCCAGCAGCTTACGACAGGCCGAGCAGTTCTTC. Protein sequence: CASSLRQAEQFF. Complete variable domain (other parts from reference TRBV13 and TRBJ2-1): AAGVIQSPRHLIKEKRETATLKCYPIPRHDTVYWYQQGPGQDPQFLISFYEKMQSDKGSIPDRFSAQQFSDYHSELNMSSLELGDSALYFCASSLRQAEQFFGPGTRLTVL.

The rearrangement links TRBV10-3 to TRBJ2-7; no clear D. The CDR3 runs 15 residues. Germline-derived CDR1 and CDR2 are ENHRY and SYGVKD. Trimming removed 3 bases from V and 2 bases from J, with 14 bases in between. The CDR3 loop is CAISDTSGRTYEQYF. The CDR3 DNA follows: TGTGCCATCAGTGACACCTCAGGCAGAACCTACGAGCAGTACTTC.

The chain carries TRBV7-9 and TRBJ2-6, with D possibly being TRBD1 (6 bases). Looked up from germline, CDR1 is SEHNR and CDR2 is FQNEAQ (reference sequence). Trimming cost V 5 bases and J 1 base, with 12 bases left between them. This CDR3 is built from 16 residues. For the CDR3, the DNA is TGTGCCAGCAGCGGAACTGGGACATCTGGGGCCAACGTCCTGACTTTC. It specifies CASSGTGTSGANVLTF.

The CDR3 reads CASYGEGDSPLHF. Here the CDR3 DNA reads TGTGCCAGCTACGGGGAAGGGGATTCACCCCTCCACTTT. The chain links TRBV2 to TRBJ1-6; D perhaps matches TRBD1 (5 bases). The CDR3 covers 13 residues. V lost 8 bases and J lost 8, with 13 bases in between. CDR1 SNHLY and CDR2 FYNNEI come from the germline V gene. Combining the CDR3 with reference TRBV2 and TRBJ1-6 gives the whole variable domain EPEVTQTPSHQVTQMGQEVILRCVPISNHLYFYWYRQILGQKVEFLVSFYNNEISEKSEIFDDQFSVERPDGSNFTLKIRSTKLEDSAMYFCASYGEGDSPLHFGNGTRLTVT.

V is TRBV9 and J is TRBJ2-3, with a weak D call TRBD1 (6 bases). The CDR3 contains 13 residues. Trimming pared 2 bases from V and 6 bases from J, leaving 10 bases between. Germline CDR1 and CDR2: SGDLS and YYNGEE. CDR3 loop: CASSVDGQDTQYF. The CDR3 nucleotides read TGTGCCAGCAGCGTCGACGGACAGGATACGCAGTATTTT.

This chain connects TRBV14 to TRBJ2-7; D is tentatively TRBD1 or TRBD2 (5 bases each). Per germline, CDR1 SGHDN and CDR2 FVKESK. The CDR3 sequence is 12 residues long. The germline V and J ends were trimmed by 7 bases and 5 bases, with 12 bases remaining between them. Written as DNA, the CDR3 is TGTGCCAGCATCCTTATGGGGGACGAGCAGTACTTC. Protein sequence: CASILMGDEQYF.

This clone was seen more than once but under ten times. The chain carries TRBV19 and TRBJ1-5; D is ambiguous. The CDR3 covers 14 residues. Germline V lookup: CDR1 LNHDA, CDR2 SQIVND (reference sequence). Trimming stripped 11 bases from V and 0 bases from J, with 14 bases between. The CDR3 nucleotides are TGTGCCTCAAATTCCCCGTATAGCAATCAGCCCCAGCATTTT. Its translation: CASNSPYSNQPQHF.

The chain recombines TRBV5-1 with TRBJ2-7; D unresolved. V shed 1 base and J shed 1 base, with 12 bases lying between them. CDR1 and CDR2 (germline): SGHRS, YFSETQ. CDR3 length: 15 residues. The CDR3 reads CASSLSGGRSYEQYF. The CDR3 region has the DNA TGCGCCAGCAGCTTGTCAGGTGGACGATCCTACGAGCAGTACTTC.

V is TRBV15 and J is TRBJ1-4; no reliable D call. This CDR3 spans 13 amino acids. Looked up from germline, CDR1 is LNHNV and CDR2 is YYDKDF (reference sequence). The V gene lost 3 bases and the J gene lost 4 bases, with 6 bases spanning the gap. This CDR3 is CATSRADNEKLFF. The CDR3, as DNA: TGTGCCACCAGCAGGGCCGATAATGAAAAACTGTTTTTT. Complete variable domain (other parts from reference TRBV15 and TRBJ1-4): DAMVIQNPRYQVTQFGKPVTLSCSQTLNHNVMYWYQQKSSQAPKLLFHYYDKDFNNEADTPDNFQSRRPNTSFCFLDIRSPGLGDTAMYLCATSRADNEKLFFGSGTQLSVL.

The chain recombines TRBV5-6 with TRBJ2-3; D not certain. Trimming left V 4 bases short and J 0 bases short, with 6 bases between. There are 13 residues in the CDR3. Germline V CDR1 and CDR2: SGHDT, YYEEEE. The CDR3 reads CASSPPSTDTQYF. DNA for the CDR3: TGTGCCAGCAGCCCCCCTAGCACAGATACGCAGTATTTT.

The V and J genes are TRBV7-9 and TRBJ2-7; 9 bases fit TRBD1. The CDR3 contains 14 residues. The ends lost 3 bases at V and 2 bases at J; junction bases unmatched: 2. Germline loops: CDR1 SEHNR, CDR2 FQNEAQ (reference sequence). The CDR3 spells CASSFWDRAYEQYF. DNA for the CDR3: TGTGCCAGCAGCTTCTGGGACAGGGCCTACGAGCAGTACTTC.